Below are 19 T cell receptor beta chains sequenced from a single sample in a study of cytomegalovirus exposure and HLA in healthy donors. This PCR relied on a set of 60 Vbeta primers and 13 Jbeta primers. Repertoires were generated with immunoSEQ multiplex PCR, while TCRdb's copy carries only in-frame clones and drops some. The profile covers about 190,000 clones, with about three quarters appearing a single time and 1.1% taken by the ten largest. The specimen sequenced was PBMCs. These receptors all come from a woman aged 40 to 50 in good health and CMV-seronegative.

J is TRBJ2-5 and V is TRBV4-3; D possibly corresponds to TRBD1 (6 bases). The CDR3 sequence is 17 residues long. Germline V lookup: CDR1 LGHNA, CDR2 YSLEER. Trimming took 1 base from V and 1 from J, leaving 16 bases between them. In nucleotides, the CDR3 is TGCGCCAGCAGCCAAGGGCCCCAGGCAGGGGCCCAAGAGACCCAGTACTTC. This gives the protein CASSQGPQAGAQETQYF.

The V and J genes are TRBV11-2 and TRBJ2-1; D possibly corresponds to TRBD2 (6 bases). CDR3 length equals 15 residues. The V gene lost 5 bases and the J gene lost 2 bases, with 13 bases spanning the gap. Per germline, CDR1 SGHAT and CDR2 FQNNGV. The CDR3 is CASSPGSPAYNEQFF. The CDR3 region has the DNA TGTGCCAGCAGCCCCGGGAGCCCCGCCTACAATGAGCAGTTCTTC.

V usage is TRBV15 and J usage is TRBJ1-1, with D hard to call. V gave up 1 base and J gave up 3 bases, with 9 bases separating them. CDR1 and CDR2 (germline): LNHNV, YYDKDF (reference sequence). The CDR3 contains 14 residues. The CDR3 DNA sequence: TGTGCCACCAGCAGAGGAACGGACTACACTGAAGCTTTCTTT. Translation gives CATSRGTDYTEAFF.

The genes are TRBV29-1 and TRBJ2-5; 9 positions match TRBD2. This CDR3 comprises 14 residues. Germline CDR1 and CDR2: SQVTM and ANQGSEA. J gave up 4 bases and V 4 bases, and 7 bases lay outside the gene matches. The CDR3 DNA reads as TGCAGCGTTGTACGGACTAGCGTAGGAGAGACCCAGTACTTC. Translating gives CSVVRTSVGETQYF.

The table lists this clone with a count of one. The chain recombines TRBV9 with TRBJ1-4, with D possibly matching TRBD1 (6 bases). V lost 4 bases, J lost 4 bases, and 26 bases lay in between. Per germline, CDR1 SGDLS and CDR2 YYNGEE. This CDR3 spans 19 amino acids. The CDR3 DNA sequence: TGTGCCAGCAGCCCCCGTGGGGCACAGGGCCATATCCTTAATGAAAAACTGTTTTTT. Its protein product is CASSPRGAQGHILNEKLFF.

The gene calls are TRBV29-1 and TRBJ2-5; TRBD1 matches at 11 bases. The DNA end is more similar to TRBJ2-7, so the J call may be wrong. Germline values: CDR1 SQVTM, CDR2 ANQGSEA. The CDR3 sequence is 14 residues long. The CDR3 loop reads CSVSRGTGGNEQYF. The DNA for the CDR3 is TGCAGCGTGTCTCGCGGGACAGGGGGGAACGAGCAGTACTTC.

The chain uses TRBV5-5 and TRBJ2-3; TRBD2 is a possible D gene (5 bases). Germline CDR1 reads SGHKS; CDR2 reads YYEKEE (reference sequence). The germline V and J ends were trimmed by 8 bases and 1 base, with 14 bases remaining between them. The CDR3 has 14 amino acids. CDR3 DNA sequence: TGTGCCAGACCCTGGGGTAGCGGCACAGATACGCAGTATTTT. Translation gives CARPWGSGTDTQYF.

V usage is TRBV11-3 and J usage is TRBJ2-4, with 9 positions matching TRBD1. The V segment lost 5 bases and the J segment 5 bases; nucleotides outside the gene matches: 4. The CDR3 consists of 14 residues. The V gene's germline CDR1 is SGHNT and CDR2 YENEEA. Here the CDR3 reads CASSPRDRENIQYF. DNA for the CDR3: TGTGCCAGCAGCCCCCGGGACAGGGAAAACATTCAGTACTTC.

The V call is TRBV27, the J call TRBJ1-2; 11 bases are shared with TRBD1. This CDR3 contains 13 residues. V dropped 4 bases and J dropped 9; count of bases not matched to a gene: 4. The germline V gene has CDR1 MNHEY and CDR2 SMNVEV (reference sequence). CDR3 nucleotide sequence: TGTGCCAGCAGTTATGGGACAGGGGGACGCTACACCTTC. This gives the protein CASSYGTGGRYTF.

The chain combines TRBV5-1 with TRBJ2-2; TRBD2 is a possible D gene (5 bases). With 4 bases removed from V and 3 bases from J, the gap between germline ends came to 10 bases. The CDR3 sequence is 14 residues long. CDR1 and CDR2 from the germline V gene are SGHRS and YFSETQ. CDR3 sequence (DNA): TGCGCCAGCAGCGGCGGGTCATACACCGGGGAGCTGTTTTTT. Translated, it gives CASSGGSYTGELFF.

This chain uses TRBV30 with TRBJ2-5, with TRBD2 matching over 10 bases. CDR1 and CDR2 from the germline V gene are GTSNPN and SVGIG (reference sequence). Trimming removed 2 bases from V and 4 bases from J; junction bases left unmatched: 7. The CDR3 runs 15 residues. In DNA form, the CDR3 reads TGTGCCTGGAGTCCTGGTAGCGGGAGGCGAGAGACCCAGTACTTC. Protein: CAWSPGSGRRETQYF.

The DNA for the CDR3 is TGCGCCAGCAGCCCAGGTGTGGGTCAGGGGCACACTGAAGCTTTCTTT. It yields the protein CASSPGVGQGHTEAFF. The chain carries TRBV4-3 and TRBJ1-1; D is perhaps TRBD1 (6 bases). V was pared by 4 bases and J by 3 bases, with 18 bases between. This CDR3 region has 16 residues. Germline CDR1 reads LGHNA; CDR2 reads YSLEER.

The V gene is TRBV5-1, the J gene TRBJ2-2; D is unclear. V lost 1 base and J lost 5, with 9 bases in between. Germline V gives CDR1 SGHRS, CDR2 YFSETQ. The CDR3 runs to 14 residues. The CDR3 DNA sequence: TGCGCCAGCAGCTTGATGATGCGAACCGGGGAGCTGTTTTTT. Translating it yields CASSLMMRTGELFF.

The V gene is TRBV19, the J gene TRBJ2-6; 8 bases align to TRBD1. Trimming at V came to 5 bases and at J to 0 bases, leaving 9 bases not matched to a gene. Per germline, CDR1 LNHDA and CDR2 SQIVND (reference sequence). This CDR3 has 18 residues. Written as DNA, the CDR3 is TGTGCCAGTAGTGCCCGACAGGGGCTTTCCTCTGGGGCCAACGTCCTGACTTTC. This sequence encodes CASSARQGLSSGANVLTF.

The gene calls are TRBV10-3 and TRBJ1-3; the D gene is possibly TRBD1 (6 bases). V lost 3 bases, J lost 3 bases, and 18 bases lay in between. The CDR3 runs 17 residues. The V gene's germline CDR1 is ENHRY and CDR2 SYGVKD. The CDR3 DNA follows: TGTGCCATCAGTGAAATGGGACACTCGCTTGGTGGAAACACCATATATTTT. This translates into CAISEMGHSLGGNTIYF.

A word on this clone: The junction departs from germline at one end; a sequencing error may be responsible. The rearrangement uses TRBV7-6 and TRBJ2-1; tentatively, D is TRBD1 (6 bases). The CDR3 has 13 residues. CDR1 is SGHVS, CDR2 FNYEAQ, per germline. CDR3 sequence: CASSAGQYSEQFF. CDR3 DNA sequence: TGTGCCAGCAGCGCAGGACAGTACAGTGAGCAGTTCTTC.

This chain links TRBV2 with TRBJ1-5, with 9 bases lining up with TRBD1. CDR1 is SNHLY, CDR2 FYNNEI, per germline. This CDR3 spans 15 amino acids. The V segment lost 2 bases and the J segment 6 bases; nucleotides outside the gene matches: 5. CDR3 in amino acids: CASSESRTGAQPQHF. The CDR3 bases are TGTGCCAGCAGTGAAAGCAGGACAGGGGCTCAGCCCCAGCATTTT. The full variable domain, its missing parts supplied by reference TRBV2 and TRBJ1-5, is EPEVTQTPSHQVTQMGQEVILRCVPISNHLYFYWYRQILGQKVEFLVSFYNNEISEKSEIFDDQFSVERPDGSNFTLKIRSTKLEDSAMYFCASSESRTGAQPQHFGDGTRLSIL.

This chain joins TRBV27 and TRBJ2-7, with D possibly matching TRBD2 (5 bases). The CDR3 covers 13 residues. Germline-derived CDR1 and CDR2 are MNHEY and SMNVEV (reference sequence). V was trimmed by 6 bases and J by 5 bases, leaving 14 bases between them. Here the CDR3 reads CASSLGVANEQYV. The CDR3 DNA is TGTGCCAGCAGCCTCGGGGTAGCCAACGAGCAGTACGTC.

The chain combines TRBV5-8 with TRBJ1-2, with D possibly matching TRBD1 (6 bases). Per the germline V gene, CDR1 is SGHTS and CDR2 is YDEGEE. The length of the CDR3 is 14 residues. The V end was cut by 4 bases, the J end by 6 bases, with 16 bases between. CDR3 sequence (DNA): TGTGCCAGCAGCCGGGGGCGGGGGCGCGATGGCTACACCTTC. It specifies CASSRGRGRDGYTF.